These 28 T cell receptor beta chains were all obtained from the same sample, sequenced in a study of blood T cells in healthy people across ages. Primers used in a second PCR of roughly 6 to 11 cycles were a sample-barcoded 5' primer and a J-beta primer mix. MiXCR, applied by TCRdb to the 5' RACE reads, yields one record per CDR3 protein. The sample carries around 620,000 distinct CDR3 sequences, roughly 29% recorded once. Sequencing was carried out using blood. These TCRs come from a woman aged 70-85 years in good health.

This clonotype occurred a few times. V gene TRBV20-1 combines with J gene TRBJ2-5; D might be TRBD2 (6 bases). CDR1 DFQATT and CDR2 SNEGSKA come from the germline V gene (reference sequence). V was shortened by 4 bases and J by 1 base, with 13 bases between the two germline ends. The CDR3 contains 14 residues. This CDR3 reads CSATLSTSQETQYF. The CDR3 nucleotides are TGCAGTGCTACCCTATCGACTAGCCAAGAGACCCAGTACTTC.

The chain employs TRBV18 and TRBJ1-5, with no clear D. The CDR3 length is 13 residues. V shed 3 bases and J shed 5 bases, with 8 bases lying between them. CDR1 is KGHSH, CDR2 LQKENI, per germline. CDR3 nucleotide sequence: TGTGCCAGCTCACCCAACAGCTATCAGCCCCAGCATTTT. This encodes CASSPNSYQPQHF.

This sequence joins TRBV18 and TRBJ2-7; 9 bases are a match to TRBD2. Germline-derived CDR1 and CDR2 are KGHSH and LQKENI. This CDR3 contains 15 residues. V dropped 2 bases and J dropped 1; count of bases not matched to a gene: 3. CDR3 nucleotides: TGTGCCAGCTCACCAGGCGGGGGGGGATCCTACGAGCAGTACTTC. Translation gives CASSPGGGGSYEQYF. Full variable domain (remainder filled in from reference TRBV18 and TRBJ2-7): NAGVMQNPRHLVRRRGQEARLRCSPMKGHSHVYWYRQLPEEGLKFMVYLQKENIIDESGMPKERFSAEFPKEGPSILRIQQVVRGDSAAYFCASSPGGGGSYEQYFGPGTRLTVT.

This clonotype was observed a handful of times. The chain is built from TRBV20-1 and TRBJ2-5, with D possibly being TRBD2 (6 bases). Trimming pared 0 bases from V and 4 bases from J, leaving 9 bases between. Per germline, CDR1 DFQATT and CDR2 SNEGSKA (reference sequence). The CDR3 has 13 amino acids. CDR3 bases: TGCAGTGCTAGAGATCGACTAGGAGAGACCCAGTACTTC. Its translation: CSARDRLGETQYF.

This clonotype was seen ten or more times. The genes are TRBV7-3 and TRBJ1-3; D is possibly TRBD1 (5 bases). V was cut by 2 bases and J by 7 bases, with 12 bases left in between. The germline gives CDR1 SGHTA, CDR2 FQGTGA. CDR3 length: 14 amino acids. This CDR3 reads CASSLGTAGNTIYF. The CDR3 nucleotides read TGTGCCAGCAGCTTAGGGACCGCCGGCAACACCATATATTTT.

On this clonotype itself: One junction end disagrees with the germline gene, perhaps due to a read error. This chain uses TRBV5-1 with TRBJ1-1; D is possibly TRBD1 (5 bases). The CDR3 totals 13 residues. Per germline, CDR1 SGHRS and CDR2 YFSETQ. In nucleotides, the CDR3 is TGCGCCAGCAGCCCTGGGACCTACACTGAAGCTTCCTTT. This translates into CASSPGTYTEASF. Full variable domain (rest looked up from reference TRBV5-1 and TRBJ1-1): KAGVTQTPRYLIKTRGQQVTLSCSPISGHRSVSWYQQTPGQGLQFLFEYFSETQRNKGNFPGRFSGRQFSNSRSEMNVSTLELGDSALYLCASSPGTYTEASFGQGTRLTVV.

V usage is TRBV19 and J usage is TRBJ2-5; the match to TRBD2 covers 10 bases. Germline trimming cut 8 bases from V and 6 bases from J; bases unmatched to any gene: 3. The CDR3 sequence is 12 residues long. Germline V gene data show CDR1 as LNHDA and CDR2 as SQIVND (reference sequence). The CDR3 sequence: CASATSGQTQYF. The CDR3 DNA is TGTGCCAGTGCGACTAGCGGGCAGACCCAGTACTTC.

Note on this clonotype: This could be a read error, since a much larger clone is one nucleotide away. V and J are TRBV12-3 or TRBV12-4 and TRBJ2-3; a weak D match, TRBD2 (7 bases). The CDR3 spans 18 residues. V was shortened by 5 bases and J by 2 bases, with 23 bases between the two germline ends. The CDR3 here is CASSPRLLGGGNTDTQYF. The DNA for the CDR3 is TGTGCCAGCAGTCCCCGCCTTCTAGGGGGGGGGAACACAGATACGCAGTATTTT.

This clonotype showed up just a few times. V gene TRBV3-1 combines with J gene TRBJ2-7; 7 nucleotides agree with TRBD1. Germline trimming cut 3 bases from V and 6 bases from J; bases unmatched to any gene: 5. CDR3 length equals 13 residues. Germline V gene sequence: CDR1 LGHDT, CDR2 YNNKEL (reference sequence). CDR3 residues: CASSHGQAGEQYF. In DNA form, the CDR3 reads TGTGCCAGCAGCCACGGACAGGCGGGCGAGCAGTACTTC.

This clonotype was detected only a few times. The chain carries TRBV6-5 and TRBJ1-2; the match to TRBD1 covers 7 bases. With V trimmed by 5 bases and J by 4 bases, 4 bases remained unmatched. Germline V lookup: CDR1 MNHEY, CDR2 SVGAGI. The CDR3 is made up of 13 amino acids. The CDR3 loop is CASSPTGFYGYTF. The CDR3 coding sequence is TGTGCCAGCAGTCCGACAGGGTTCTATGGCTACACCTTC.

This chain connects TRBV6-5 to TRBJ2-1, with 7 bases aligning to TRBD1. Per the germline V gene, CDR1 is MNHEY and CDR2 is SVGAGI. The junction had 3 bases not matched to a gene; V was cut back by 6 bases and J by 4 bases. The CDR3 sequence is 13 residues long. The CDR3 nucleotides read TGTGCCAGCAGGGGCAGGGGGTACAATGAGCAGTTCTTC. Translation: CASRGRGYNEQFF.

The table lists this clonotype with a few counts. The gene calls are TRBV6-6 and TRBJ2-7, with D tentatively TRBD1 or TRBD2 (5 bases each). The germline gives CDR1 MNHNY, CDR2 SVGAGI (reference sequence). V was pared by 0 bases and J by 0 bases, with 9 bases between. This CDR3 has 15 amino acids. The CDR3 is CASSYSGTASYEQYF. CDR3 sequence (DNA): TGTGCCAGCAGTTACTCCGGGACGGCCTCCTACGAGCAGTACTTC.

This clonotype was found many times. The CDR3 region has the DNA TGTGCCAGCAGTGGGGGAGCGGGGGGCGGTGAAAAACTGTTTTTT. Amino acid sequence: CASSGGAGGGEKLFF. The V and J genes are TRBV6-5 and TRBJ1-4; maybe TRBD1 (6 bases). The CDR3 has 15 residues. V was cut by 5 bases and J by 7 bases, with 17 bases left in between. CDR1 and CDR2 (germline): MNHEY, SVGAGI.

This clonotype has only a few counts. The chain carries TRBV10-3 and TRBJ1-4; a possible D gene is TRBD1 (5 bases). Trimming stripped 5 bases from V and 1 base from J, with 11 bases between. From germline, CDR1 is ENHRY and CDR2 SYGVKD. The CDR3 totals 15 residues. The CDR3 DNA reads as TGTGCCATCAGTCTCGGGACTTTAACTAATGAAAAACTGTTTTTT. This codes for CAISLGTLTNEKLFF.

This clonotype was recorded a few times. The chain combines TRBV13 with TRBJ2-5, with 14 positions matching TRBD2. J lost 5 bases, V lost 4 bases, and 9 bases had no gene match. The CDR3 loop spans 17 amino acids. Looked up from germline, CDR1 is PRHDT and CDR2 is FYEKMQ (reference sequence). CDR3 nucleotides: TGTGCCAGCAGCTCCAAAGGACTAGCGGGGGGCAGGGAGACCCAGTACTTC. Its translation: CASSSKGLAGGRETQYF.

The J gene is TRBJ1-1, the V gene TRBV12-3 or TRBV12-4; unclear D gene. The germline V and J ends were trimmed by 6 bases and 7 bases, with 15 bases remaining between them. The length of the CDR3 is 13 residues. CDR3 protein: CASSLEGISEAFF. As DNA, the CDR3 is TGTGCCAGCAGCCTCGAAGGGATCAGTGAAGCTTTCTTT.

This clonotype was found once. The CDR3 here is CASSLSPGHQPQHF. The CDR3 DNA reads TGCGCCAGCAGCTTGTCGCCAGGCCATCAGCCCCAGCATTTT. The chain joins TRBV5-1 to TRBJ1-5; D call uncertain. With 1 base removed from V and 5 bases from J, the gap between germline ends came to 10 bases. The CDR3 is made up of 14 amino acids. CDR1 and CDR2 from the germline V gene are SGHRS and YFSETQ.

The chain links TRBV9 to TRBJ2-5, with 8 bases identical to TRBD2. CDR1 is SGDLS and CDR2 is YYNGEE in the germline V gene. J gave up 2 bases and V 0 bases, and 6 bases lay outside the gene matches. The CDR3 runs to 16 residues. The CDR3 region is CASSVAGGGLQETQYF. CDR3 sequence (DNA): TGTGCCAGCAGCGTAGCTGGCGGGGGGCTGCAAGAGACCCAGTACTTC.

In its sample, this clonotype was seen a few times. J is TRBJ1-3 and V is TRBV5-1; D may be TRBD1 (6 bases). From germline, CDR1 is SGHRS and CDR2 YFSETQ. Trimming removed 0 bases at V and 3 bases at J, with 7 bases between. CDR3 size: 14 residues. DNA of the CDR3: TGCGCCAGCAGCTTGGGGACAGTTGGAAACACCATATATTTT. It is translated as CASSLGTVGNTIYF. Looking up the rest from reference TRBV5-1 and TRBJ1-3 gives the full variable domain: KAGVTQTPRYLIKTRGQQVTLSCSPISGHRSVSWYQQTPGQGLQFLFEYFSETQRNKGNFPGRFSGRQFSNSRSEMNVSTLELGDSALYLCASSLGTVGNTIYFGEGSWLTVV.

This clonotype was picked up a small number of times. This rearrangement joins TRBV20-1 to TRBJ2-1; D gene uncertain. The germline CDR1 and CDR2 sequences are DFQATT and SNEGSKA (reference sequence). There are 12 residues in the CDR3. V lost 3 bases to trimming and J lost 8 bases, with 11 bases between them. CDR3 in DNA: TGCAGTGCTAGGCGGCAAAACGATGAGCAGTTCTTC. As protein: CSARRQNDEQFF.

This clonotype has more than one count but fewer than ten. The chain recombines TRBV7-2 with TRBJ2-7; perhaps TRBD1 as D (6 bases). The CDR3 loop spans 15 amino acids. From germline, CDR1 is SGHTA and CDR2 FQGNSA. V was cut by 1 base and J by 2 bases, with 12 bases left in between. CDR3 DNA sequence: TGTGCCAGCAGCTTAGTTCCTGGGGGCCCCTACGAGCAGTACTTC. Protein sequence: CASSLVPGGPYEQYF.

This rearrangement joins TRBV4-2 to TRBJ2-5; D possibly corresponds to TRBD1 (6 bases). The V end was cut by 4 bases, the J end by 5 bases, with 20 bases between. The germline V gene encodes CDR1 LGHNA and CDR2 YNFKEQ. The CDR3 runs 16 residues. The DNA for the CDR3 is TGTGCCAGCAGCCCCGGCCAGGGGCTCGCGCGTGAGACCCAGTACTTC. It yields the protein CASSPGQGLARETQYF.

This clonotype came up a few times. CDR3 region: CASRPARDATGELFF. The CDR3 nucleotides are TGTGCCAGCAGACCTGCCCGGGACGCCACCGGGGAGCTGTTTTTT. The chain employs TRBV12-3 or TRBV12-4 and TRBJ2-2; D tentatively reads TRBD1 or TRBD2 (5 bases each). V was pared by 6 bases and J by 4 bases, with 15 bases between. This CDR3 is 15 amino acids long.

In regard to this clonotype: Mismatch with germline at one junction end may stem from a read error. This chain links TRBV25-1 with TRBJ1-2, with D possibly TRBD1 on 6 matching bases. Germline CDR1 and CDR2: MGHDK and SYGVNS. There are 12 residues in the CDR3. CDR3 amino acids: CASSVRGYGYAF. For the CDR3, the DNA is TGTGCCAGCAGTGTCAGGGGTTATGGCTACGCCTTC.

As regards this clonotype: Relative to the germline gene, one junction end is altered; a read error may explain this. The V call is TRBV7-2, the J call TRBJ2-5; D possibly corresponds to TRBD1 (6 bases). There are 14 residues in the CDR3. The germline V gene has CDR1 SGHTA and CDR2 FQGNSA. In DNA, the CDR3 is TGTGCCAGCAGGAAGGACAGATACCAAGCGACCCAGTACTTC. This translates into CASRKDRYQATQYF.

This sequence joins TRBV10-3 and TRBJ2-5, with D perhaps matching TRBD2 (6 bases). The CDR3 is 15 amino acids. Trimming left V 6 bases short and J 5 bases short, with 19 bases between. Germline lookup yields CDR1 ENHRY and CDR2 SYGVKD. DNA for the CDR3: TGTGCCATCAGCGCCGGGACCAACGGAGGGGAGACCCAGTACTTC. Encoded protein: CAISAGTNGGETQYF.

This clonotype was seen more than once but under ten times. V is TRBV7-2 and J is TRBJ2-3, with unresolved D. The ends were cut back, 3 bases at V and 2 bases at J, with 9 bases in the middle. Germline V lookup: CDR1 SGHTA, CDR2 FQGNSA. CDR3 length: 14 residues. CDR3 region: CASSFREVTDTQYF. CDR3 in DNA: TGTGCCAGCAGCTTTCGTGAGGTCACAGATACGCAGTATTTT.

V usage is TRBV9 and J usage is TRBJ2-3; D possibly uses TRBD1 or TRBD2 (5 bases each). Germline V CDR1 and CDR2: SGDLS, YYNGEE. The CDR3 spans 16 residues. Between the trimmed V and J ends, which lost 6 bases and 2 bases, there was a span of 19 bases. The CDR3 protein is CASNREGSRPTDTQYF. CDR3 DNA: TGTGCCAGCAACCGAGAGGGGAGTCGACCCACAGATACGCAGTATTTT. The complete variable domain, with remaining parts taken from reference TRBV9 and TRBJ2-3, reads DSGVTQTPKHLITATGQRVTLRCSPRSGDLSVYWYQQSLDQGLQFLIQYYNGEERAKGNILERFSAQQFPDLHSELNLSSLELGDSALYFCASNREGSRPTDTQYFGPGTRLTVL.